These T cell receptor beta chains were read from a single sample in a study of shared clonotypes between healthy human individuals. The method was immunoSEQ multiplex PCR; TCRdb's version includes in-frame clones alone and lacks a portion of them. The sample records 1.4 million to 1.5 million clones, around 97% being singletons. Sequences were obtained from naive CD4+ T cells sorted from blood. The source is a man between 25 and 39 years old in good health. Both conserved end residues are part of each CDR3. The D gene is left open where the match is weak. Clone size is given for some rows only: seen once, a few or many times, or a class if the clone is expanded.

clone_size	v_call	j_call	d_call	cdr3_length	cdr3_aa	cdr3_nt
.	TRBV2	TRBJ2-7	.	13	CASSEDGLFVPVF	TGTGCCAGCAGTGAGGATGGCCTGTTTGTCCCCGTATTC
.	TRBV4-3	TRBJ2-7	.	18	CASSQEDPRAGSPYEQYF	TGCGCCAGCAGCCAAGAAGATCCGAGGGCAGGGTCCCCTTACGAGCAGTACTTC
.	TRBV7-7	TRBJ2-1	TRBD2	16	CASSQRGGRYPNEQFF	TGTGCTAGCAGTCAAAGGGGCGGGAGATATCCCAATGAGCAGTTCTTC
.	TRBV9	TRBJ2-7	.	14	CASSAGSYPYEQYF	TGTGCCAGCAGCGCCGGGTCCTACCCCTACGAGCAGTACTTC
.	TRBV11-2	TRBJ2-3	.	14	CASSLRTAGDTQYF	TGTGCCAGCAGCTTACGGACAGCGGGGGATACGCAGTATTTT
.	TRBV11-3	TRBJ2-3	.	16	CASSLGRSAPTDTQYF	TGTGCCAGCAGCTTAGGACGTTCGGCCCCTACAGATACGCAGTATTTT
.	TRBV5-1	TRBJ2-3	.	15	CASSLVQEAPDTQYF	TGCGCCAGCAGCTTGGTCCAGGAGGCCCCAGATACGCAGTATTTT
.	TRBV7-9	TRBJ2-1	TRBD2	10	CAHNSGEQFF	TGTGCGCACAATAGCGGGGAGCAGTTCTTC
.	TRBV7-2	TRBJ2-3	.	15	CASSFSSGSTDTQYF	TGTGCCAGCAGCTTCTCAAGCGGAAGCACAGATACGCAGTATTTT
.	TRBV9	TRBJ2-5	.	19	CASSVAPASIGTPGETQYF	TGTGCCAGCAGCGTAGCTCCCGCCAGTATTGGGACACCCGGGGAGACCCAGTACTTC
.	TRBV29-1	TRBJ2-6	.	14	CSVAINSGANVLTF	TGCAGCGTCGCTATTAACTCTGGGGCCAACGTCCTGACTTTC
.	TRBV5-1	TRBJ1-1	TRBD1	14	CASSWDSSNTEAFF	TGCGCCAGCAGCTGGGACAGTTCGAACACTGAAGCTTTCTTT
.	TRBV5-1	TRBJ2-3	.	14	CASSFSSGTDTQYF	TGCGCCAGCAGCTTCTCGTCGGGCACAGATACGCAGTATTTT
.	TRBV10-3	TRBJ1-2	.	15	CAISVIVSSSRGYTF	TGTGCCATCAGTGTCATTGTCAGCTCGTCTCGTGGCTACACCTTC
.	TRBV6-5	TRBJ2-7	.	15	CASSRTNRADYEQYF	TGTGCCAGCAGCCGGACCAATCGGGCAGATTACGAGCAGTACTTC
.	TRBV14	TRBJ2-2	.	12	CASSRPYEGLFF	TGTGCCAGCAGCCGCCCCTACGAGGGGCTGTTTTTT
.	TRBV4-2	TRBJ2-3	TRBD1	15	CASSQTGGYTDTQYF	TGTGCCAGCAGCCAAACAGGGGGCTACACAGATACGCAGTATTTT
once	TRBV7-2	TRBJ2-7	TRBD1	16	CASSLVAGGLPYEQYF	TGTGCCAGCAGCTTAGTGGCAGGGGGCCTACCTTACGAGCAGTACTTC
once	TRBV14	TRBJ2-6	.	17	CASSHRSLASGANVLTF	TGTGCCAGCAGCCATAGGAGTCTCGCCTCTGGGGCCAACGTCCTGACTTTC
.	TRBV7-6	TRBJ1-1	.	15	CASSSGAGMNTEAFF	TGTGCCAGCTCATCGGGGGCCGGCATGAACACTGAAGCTTTCTTT
.	TRBV18	TRBJ1-2	.	16	CASSPLDSFTNYGYTF	TGTGCCAGCTCACCACTAGACAGCTTCACTAACTATGGCTACACCTTC
.	TRBV6-1	TRBJ1-5	TRBD1	14	CASSGTGGNQPQHF	TGTGCCAGCAGCGGAACAGGGGGCAATCAGCCCCAGCATTTT
.	TRBV29-1	TRBJ2-1	.	13	CSLAGSSYNEQFF	TGCAGCTTAGCAGGGAGCTCCTACAATGAGCAGTTCTTC
.	TRBV5-6	TRBJ1-4	TRBD1	15	CASSAGTGLNEKLFF	TGTGCCAGCAGCGCCGGGACAGGCCTTAATGAAAAACTGTTTTTT
.	TRBV5-1	TRBJ1-3	.	15	CASSLGTVSGNTIYF	TGCGCCAGCAGCTTGGGGACGGTGTCTGGAAACACCATATATTTT
.	TRBV9	TRBJ2-3	TRBD2	14	CASSESGRTDTQYF	TGTGCCAGCAGCGAAAGCGGGAGAACAGATACGCAGTATTTT
.	TRBV19	TRBJ2-5	.	13	CASRRDSQETQYF	TGTGCCAGTAGAAGAGACAGCCAAGAGACCCAGTACTTC
.	TRBV2	TRBJ2-3	.	12	CASSGSEATQYF	TGTGCCAGCAGTGGGAGTGAGGCTACGCAGTATTTT
.	TRBV7-6	TRBJ1-4	.	13	CASSKDGNEKLFF	TGTGCCAGCAGCAAGGACGGCAATGAAAAACTGTTTTTT
.	TRBV18	TRBJ2-2	.	16	CASSPERTLHTGELFF	TGTGCCAGCTCACCAGAGAGAACGCTCCACACCGGGGAGCTGTTTTTT
.	TRBV7-2	TRBJ2-2	.	15	CASSLEGRNTGELFF	TGTGCCAGCAGCTTAGAGGGGAGGAACACCGGGGAGCTGTTTTTT
.	TRBV5-4	TRBJ1-2	.	16	CASSLNRDRGYYGYTF	TGTGCCAGCAGCTTGAACAGGGACCGTGGATACTATGGCTACACCTTC
.	TRBV6-5	TRBJ2-7	TRBD2	14	CASSPSGRVSEQYF	TGTGCCAGCAGCCCCAGCGGGAGGGTTTCCGAGCAGTACTTC
once	TRBV11-2	TRBJ2-1	TRBD2	14	CASSSQRETGEQFF	TGTGCCAGCAGCTCCCAGCGGGAGACGGGTGAGCAGTTCTTC
.	TRBV2	TRBJ2-3	.	15	CASSRLVSRTDTQYF	TGTGCCAGCAGTCGACTAGTATCCCGCACAGATACGCAGTATTTT
few	TRBV10-3	TRBJ2-7	.	14	CAISERQHPDEQYF	TGTGCCATCAGTGAACGACAGCACCCCGACGAGCAGTACTTC
.	TRBV18	TRBJ2-7	.	14	CASSPLGGAREQYF	TGTGCCAGCTCACCACTCGGGGGCGCGAGAGAGCAGTACTTC
.	TRBV9	TRBJ2-3	TRBD2	17	CASSVDPLAGVERTQYF	TGTGCCAGCAGCGTAGACCCACTAGCGGGAGTAGAGAGGACGCAGTATTTT
.	TRBV2	TRBJ2-7	TRBD2	14	CASRATSGKYEQYF	TGTGCCAGCAGGGCAACTAGCGGGAAATACGAGCAGTACTTC
.	TRBV5-1	TRBJ2-7	TRBD1	12	CASTDREHEQYF	TGCGCCAGCACCGACAGGGAGCACGAGCAGTACTTC
many	TRBV7-8	TRBJ2-1	.	16	CASSLLEAASYNEQFF	TGTGCCAGCAGCCTATTAGAGGCGGCCTCCTACAATGAGCAGTTCTTC
.	TRBV21-1	TRBJ1-4	.	14	CASSRTAGNEKLFF	TGTGCCAGCAGCCGGACAGCCGGTAATGAAAAACTGTTTTTT
.	TRBV11-2	TRBJ2-7	.	16	CASSLVGRGRSYEQYF	TGTGCCAGCAGCTTAGTCGGCCGTGGACGCTCCTACGAGCAGTACTTC
.	TRBV7-2	TRBJ2-3	.	16	CASSPLSARGTDTQYF	TGTGCCAGCAGCCCTCTTTCGGCGCGGGGCACAGATACGCAGTATTTT
.	TRBV18	TRBJ2-1	.	16	CASSPPNQGGDNEQFF	TGTGCCAGCTCACCACCGAATCAGGGAGGAGACAATGAGCAGTTCTTC
.	TRBV21-1	TRBJ2-2	.	18	CASSIWTSGRENTGELFF	TGTGCCAGCAGCATTTGGACTAGCGGGAGGGAAAACACCGGGGAGCTGTTTTTT
.	TRBV5-6	TRBJ1-5	TRBD1	15	CASSFRDRINQPQHF	TGTGCCAGCAGCTTCAGGGACAGGATTAATCAGCCCCAGCATTTT
.	TRBV10-2	TRBJ2-1	TRBD2	18	CASSDPGLAGGIYNEQFF	TGCGCCAGCAGTGACCCGGGACTAGCGGGAGGGATCTACAATGAGCAGTTCTTC
.	TRBV19	TRBJ2-5	TRBD2	13	CASSIGTRETQYF	TGTGCCAGTAGTATCGGGACTAGGGAGACCCAGTACTTC
.	TRBV28	TRBJ2-5	.	13	CASSPPAQETQYF	TGTGCCAGCAGTCCGCCAGCACAAGAGACCCAGTACTTC
.	TRBV25-1	TRBJ2-3	.	14	CASSEFRGADTQYF	TGTGCCAGCAGTGAATTTAGGGGGGCAGATACGCAGTATTTT
once	TRBV5-3	TRBJ2-7	.	13	CARSSGTGLEQYF	TGTGCCAGAAGCTCCGGCACGGGGCTCGAGCAGTACTTC
.	TRBV28	TRBJ1-5	.	16	CASSFPVGGGLQPQHF	TGTGCCAGCAGTTTCCCCGTGGGAGGAGGCCTTCAGCCCCAGCATTTT